This T cell receptor beta chain is drawn from a study of cytomegalovirus exposure and HLA in healthy donors (dated by TCRdb to 2016 to 2017). Turning to the overall study: According to an earlier analysis of around 600 of the donors, about 180 million T cells yielded roughly 110 million unique TCR beta sequences and approximately 280 Gb of sequence data. Among about 400 genotyped donors of the cohort, an average of approximately 200,000 unique TCR beta nucleotide sequences was sequenced per donor, of which 15% to 20% were non-productive. The number of donors typed differed by locus, with roughly 629-640 for A, B, C, DRB1 and DQB1, around 520 for DQA1, nearly 610 for DPA1, and about 450 for DPB1. Among the approximately 430 genotyped donors, approximately 82% belonged to the genetic ancestry cluster associated with self-reported Caucasian donors. HLA typing covered class I and class II loci at four-digit resolution. To decide whether each TCR beta V gene segment behaved as functional or pseudogenic, an earlier analysis of fewer than 750 of the donors relied on high-throughput TCR beta sequencing. The study used immunosequencing to profile the T cell repertoires of approximately 630 subjects and linked those repertoires to cytomegalovirus serostatus. To study patterns of TCR occurrence, a later analysis re-analyzed previously published TCR beta repertoires from 666 donors and added high-resolution HLA genotyping. A handful of DR-DQ haplotypes were handled as single units for association and clustering because linkage in the cohort was strong. All discovery cohort repertoires had been generated on a single sequencing platform. Rather than drawing on any new phenotypic data, the later analysis identified candidate immune exposures from TCR beta sequences and the way those sequences occurred across donors. To predict cytomegalovirus infection status, the study brought together high-throughput TCR immunosequencing, statistical association of individual TCRs with disease status, and machine learning. A separate validation cohort of 100 to 150 different subjects was used in addition to the roughly 620-subject first cohort. Alongside the repertoire data, information on donor age, sex, ethnicity and CMV serostatus was compiled. About 280 gigabases of sequencing data and around 85 million unique TCR sequences made up an early release that covered 640 HLA-typed donors. A later genetic analysis took genome-wide SNP genotypes for about 65% of the roughly 670 donors and used that subset as a discovery cohort. The study aimed to test whether signatures of past pathogen exposure could be identified by cataloging public T cell receptors. Beyond this particular receptor, the publication reports: The presence/absence analyses assumed that sequencing depth was roughly uniform across donors, and that assumption may not be true. An association between a missense DCLRE1C variant and V-gene and J-gene trimming of TCR beta chains was found in a later genetic analysis and replicated in an independent cohort. A later analysis found that most CMV-associated TCR beta chains appeared HLA-restricted, with HLA associations seemingly driven largely by CMV exposure. It was suggested by the authors that the approach could potentially be generalized to other disease states and immunological phenotypes. Assigning TCR associations to individual alleles was difficult when HLA alleles, especially DR and DQ, strongly co-occurred. Because HLA typing was missing for some donors at each locus, association tests included only the typed subset. The classifier was reported to diagnose cytomegalovirus status with high specificity and sensitivity in both the original cohort and the validation cohort. A cluster of highly shared sequence variants was judged likely to represent a technical artifact of the sequencing pipeline. A further reported finding was that TCR beta sequences accurately predicted the HLA-A and HLA-B alleles for most subjects in the first cohort. Across donors, most TCR sequences were observed very rarely, whereas some public TCRs were present in many individuals. A later analysis found that HLA-associated TCR beta chains were more clonally expanded and had lower generation probabilities than equally common non-associated chains. In a later analysis, several top co-occurrence clusters were reported to appear linked to parvovirus B19, influenza, CMV and Epstein-Barr virus. Because the 87-base-pair reads could not distinguish some IMGT-functional V segments, including TRBV6-2 and TRBV6-3, those segments were excluded. Correlated functional status among segregating V segments might be attributable to linkage disequilibrium, but an unknown experimental factor could not be ruled out. For the cohort, immune exposure information was limited to CMV serostatus. A later analysis found that TCR association rates varied across HLA loci, with DRB1 alleles showing the most associated TCRs and HLA-C alleles the fewest. In an earlier analysis of more than 450 of the donors, most TCR beta V segments were observed in productive rearrangements about 90% or about 30% of the time, broadly matching IMGT annotations. A few of the identified cytomegalovirus-associated TCR beta chains were confirmed in vitro to be specific for cytomegalovirus antigens. According to a later genetic analysis, donors in an Asian-associated ancestry cluster had fewer N-insertions in productive TCRs than the approximately 710-donor mean. Only TCR beta chains were sequenced in this cohort, and the absence of alpha or paired-chain data limited detectable features. The earlier analysis of a few hundred of the donors excluded 15 to 20 rarely observed V segments, including chromosome 9 orphons, because counts were too low. The study gave a list of 150 to 200 TCR beta chains associated with cytomegalovirus. Specific HLA alleles were associated with more than 15,000 TCR beta sequences at a false discovery rate of 0.05 in a later analysis.

The cohort was made up of around 720 healthy bone marrow donors. All cohort members were sampled while nominally healthy, although unrecorded immune exposures were likely present. The donor was CMV seronegative and was included in the group of several hundred seronegative cohort members. A peripheral blood sample was provided by each donor, and peripheral blood mononuclear cells were used for TCR beta sequencing. Genomic DNA was extracted from the blood cell samples with the Qiagen DNeasy Blood Extraction Kit. For CDR1 and CDR2, the germline V gene lists SGHVS and FQNEAQ. The germline V and J ends show losses of 8 bases and 4 bases respectively, and no gene match explains 11 bases of the junction. The cysteine opens and the phenylalanine closes a CDR3 of 15 amino acids. Just CDR3 DNA is preserved here, 45 bases in frame from base 1. The library came from the immunoSEQ multiplex PCR assay. For the multiplex PCR, a mixture combining 60 forward primers for TCR Vbeta segments and 13 reverse primers for TCR Jbeta segments was used. The CDR3 region of rearranged TCR beta genes was amplified from genomic DNA by a multiplex PCR assay. The amplified TCR beta libraries were sequenced on the Illumina HiSeq System as 87-base-pair reads. In the authors' own workflow: In a later analysis, around 80 million unique TCR beta chains were counted across the roughly 670 repertoires, and around 10 million of these chains were shared by at least two donors. Raw reads were error-corrected and collapsed into unique sequences by a nearest-neighbor algorithm in which closely related sequences were merged to remove PCR and sequencing errors. V, D and J gene segments were assigned by aligning CDR3 sequences to IMGT reference sequences. Each retained sequence needed at least a six-nucleotide match to both a V gene segment and a J gene segment. A rearrangement was called productive if the CDR3 had no stop codons and remained in frame with V and J, and every other rearrangement was called non-productive. CDR3 was defined by IMGT convention, running from the second conserved V-encoded cysteine to the conserved J-encoded phenylalanine. The earlier analysis of about 570 of the donors excluded any sequence lacking an unambiguous match to a single V gene segment. An earlier analysis of several hundred of the donors called V segments functional above 56.7% productive rearrangements and segregating when the between-donor standard deviation exceeded 5%. A statistical classification framework was built for diagnosing cytomegalovirus status from the catalog of TCR beta chain sequences. V and J gene assignment, in a later analysis, came from comparing TCR nucleotide sequences with IMGT/GENE-DB human TR gene sequences. The TCRdist pipeline was used in a later analysis to assign CDR3 sequences and most-parsimonious VDJ recombination scenarios. In a later analysis, each TCR beta chain was defined by its CDR3 amino acid sequence together with its V-gene family, and reads lacking a unique V-gene family were excluded. To address suspected cross-contamination and a sequencing artifact, a later analysis removed 592 highly shared, low-generation-probability nucleotide sequences. A later analysis calculated a clonal expansion index for each public chain from normalized within-repertoire ranks of inferred template counts. Generation probabilities in a later analysis came from a VDJ recombination model fitted to out-of-frame rearrangements, and those results were checked against IGoR. Hypergeometric tests were used in a later analysis to score TCR-TCR, TCR-HLA and TCR-CMV co-occurrence, with a repertoire-size bias correction applied to the TCR pairs. To estimate false discovery rates, a later analysis permuted the HLA or CMV assignments 20 times. In a later analysis, co-occurring TCRs were grouped using DBSCAN, with TCRdist sequence similarity added in when clustering inside HLA-allele-positive subsets. Co-occurrence clustering excluded repertoires with fewer than 30,000 or more than 120,000 public chains, plus five with anomalous nucleotide sharing. The table was pulled from immuneACCESS by TCRdb, which kept in-frame rearrangements only. Such tables lose some clones; where checked, under half of the loss comes from unresolved V genes, and the rest has no known cause. V, J and clone size were drawn from that table, and D and trimming were deduced from the DNA. The sample yields tens of thousands of clones; about four fifths were counted once. Approximately 3.8% of the sample is in the top ten clones.

On this clone: The antigen it recognizes is unknown. No base quality information exists; no much larger clone differs at one position.

This chain is built from TRBV7-8 and TRBJ1-5; TRBD1 matches 7 bases in the middle. The material sequenced was PBMCs. The clonotype was recovered from a woman aged 40 to 50 in good health and CMV-seronegative. CDR3 protein: CASGKGTEGNQPQHF. In nucleotide form, the sequence is TGTGCCAGCGGCAAAGGGACAGAGGGAAATCAGCCCCAGCATTTT.